The 18 T cell receptor beta chains below come from one sample, sequenced in a study of response to subunit inactivated influenza vaccine. MiXCR, run by TCRdb on the RT-PCR reads, gives a single entry per CDR3 protein. The table lists about 540,000 distinct CDR3 sequences, roughly 25% of them singletons. This sample also belongs to another study, concerning T cells expressing NK-cell markers. Per that study: Beta-chain TCR cDNA was generated via 5'RACE template switching with UMIs.

Sequenced here: CD4+ T cells sorted from PBMCs, sampled 11 to 12 days after vaccination. These receptors were taken from a man aged 45-60 years who received an inactivated influenza vaccine.

This clonotype occurred many times. This rearrangement joins TRBV2 to TRBJ2-7; 7 bases line up with TRBD2. This CDR3 has 14 amino acids. Germline V gives CDR1 SNHLY, CDR2 FYNNEI. CDR3 coding DNA: TGTGCAGGATCGAGGGAGGGGCCGGCCTACGAGCAGTACTTC. Encoded protein: CAGSREGPAYEQYF.

The CDR3 reads CASSPSWTSGSNEQYF. The CDR3 bases are TGTGCCAGCTCACCATCGTGGACTAGCGGGAGCAACGAGCAGTACTTC. The chain links TRBV18 to TRBJ2-7, with 13 bases matching TRBD2. V shed 2 bases and J 5 bases; nucleotides not matched to a gene: 6. Germline lookup yields CDR1 KGHSH and CDR2 LQKENI. This CDR3 has 16 residues.

The CDR3 spells CASSPRTGVTDEQFF. The CDR3 coding sequence is TGTGCCAGCAGTCCAAGGACAGGTGTCACCGATGAGCAGTTCTTC. J is TRBJ2-1 and V is TRBV12-3 or TRBV12-4, with TRBD1 matching 7 bases. The CDR3 length is 15 residues. V trimming: 5 bases; J trimming: 8 bases; junction bases outside the gene matches: 12.

J is TRBJ2-7 and V is TRBV6-1, with 12 bases fitting TRBD1. CDR1 and CDR2 from the germline V gene are MNHNS and SASEGT. The CDR3 totals 17 residues. V was clipped by 8 bases and J by 0 bases; unmatched bases: 11. Here the CDR3 DNA reads TGTGCCAGCCGGGACAGGGGGCTTCAGCGGGGCTCCTACGAGCAGTACTTC. Translation: CASRDRGLQRGSYEQYF.

This chain uses TRBV29-1 with TRBJ1-2; possible D gene TRBD1, 6 bases. The ends were cut back, 6 bases at V and 0 bases at J, with 17 bases in the middle. Germline CDR1 is SQVTM and CDR2 is ANQGSEA. The CDR3 length is 15 residues. As DNA, the CDR3 is TGCAGCGTCGATAACGACAGGCAAGCTAACTATGGCTACACCTTC. It codes for CSVDNDRQANYGYTF.

This clonotype was detected only a few times. This chain connects TRBV12-3 or TRBV12-4 to TRBJ2-4; D unclear. Trimming removed 7 bases at V and 7 bases at J, with 11 bases between. The CDR3 contains 12 residues. The CDR3 DNA is TGTGCCAGCACCCGAGAGGTGAACATTCAGTACTTC. Amino acid sequence: CASTREVNIQYF.

The genes are TRBV4-1 and TRBJ2-3, with 9 nucleotides matching TRBD2. This CDR3 region has 17 residues. CDR1 is MGHRA, CDR2 YSYEKL, per germline. The trim removed 0 bases at V and 3 bases at J, leaving 7 bases unmatched. This CDR3 is CASSQEIWSGGTDTQYF. CDR3 in DNA: TGCGCCAGCAGCCAAGAAATTTGGAGCGGGGGGACAGATACGCAGTATTTT.

In its sample, this clonotype was seen a few times. The V call is TRBV7-2, the J call TRBJ2-1, with D possibly matching TRBD1 (5 bases). Trimming stripped 5 bases from V and 1 base from J, with 9 bases between. This CDR3 has 14 residues. Germline V gene lookup returns CDR1 SGHTA and CDR2 FQGNSA. CDR3 DNA sequence: TGTGCCAGCAGCATGAGACAGTCCTACAATGAGCAGTTCTTC. This codes for CASSMRQSYNEQFF.

This clonotype was counted between two and nine times. The chain combines TRBV7-6 with TRBJ2-1; 12 bases agree with TRBD1. Germline CDR1 reads SGHVS; CDR2 reads FNYEAQ. J was trimmed by 8 bases and V by 1 base; bases with no gene match: 3. There are 15 residues in the CDR3. The CDR3 DNA reads as TGTGCCAGCAGCTTAGTGGGACAGGGGGCGCATGAGCAGTTCTTC. Translation: CASSLVGQGAHEQFF.

The chain couples TRBV5-1 to TRBJ2-7; D gene uncertain. Trimming pared 0 bases from V and 2 bases from J, leaving 9 bases between. Germline V gene lookup returns CDR1 SGHRS and CDR2 YFSETQ. The CDR3 totals 14 residues. The CDR3 region has the DNA TGCGCCAGCAGCTTGGTTCTTACCCCCTACGAGCAGTACTTC. Translating it yields CASSLVLTPYEQYF.

This rearrangement joins TRBV18 to TRBJ2-2; D is possibly TRBD1 (6 bases). The CDR3 contains 16 residues. V lost 4 bases and J lost 2, with 14 bases in between. CDR1 is KGHSH and CDR2 is LQKENI in the germline V gene. The CDR3 DNA sequence: TGTGCCAGCTCACGACAGCAGGGGCGCAACACCGGGGAGCTGTTTTTT. Translated: CASSRQQGRNTGELFF.

CDR3 in amino acids: CASSLVGGVGVEQYF. The CDR3 nucleotides read TGCGCCAGCAGCTTGGTAGGGGGAGTTGGGGTCGAGCAGTACTTC. J is TRBJ2-7 and V is TRBV5-1; possibly TRBD1 for D (6 bases). The CDR3 runs to 15 residues. V lost 0 bases and J 6 bases, leaving 16 bases between the germline ends. The germline V gene has CDR1 SGHRS and CDR2 YFSETQ.

The CDR3 loop is CASSWMGLGTEAFF. The DNA for the CDR3 is TGCGCCAGCAGCTGGATGGGCCTAGGCACTGAAGCTTTCTTT. V and J are TRBV5-1 and TRBJ1-1, with D uncertain. V lost 3 bases and J lost 4, with 13 bases in between. Germline CDR1 and CDR2: SGHRS and YFSETQ. This CDR3 is built from 14 residues.

The rearrangement links TRBV4-2 to TRBJ1-3, with D possibly matching TRBD1 (5 bases). The CDR3 totals 15 residues. Trimming left V 0 bases short and J 3 bases short, with 9 bases between. Germline V gives CDR1 LGHNA, CDR2 YNFKEQ. CDR3 protein: CASSQDRGGGNTIYF. In nucleotides, the CDR3 is TGTGCCAGCAGCCAAGATCGGGGGGGTGGAAACACCATATATTTT.

This clonotype was picked up one time. This chain joins TRBV5-1 and TRBJ2-3; TRBD2 might be the D (6 bases). The CDR3 is made up of 15 amino acids. With 5 bases removed from V and 0 bases from J, the gap between germline ends came to 13 bases. Germline V lookup: CDR1 SGHRS, CDR2 YFSETQ. The CDR3 here is CASRKGGTSTDTQYF. The CDR3 nucleotides are TGCGCCAGCAGGAAGGGCGGGACTAGCACAGATACGCAGTATTTT.

The chain couples TRBV6-5 to TRBJ1-5; TRBD1 might be the D (6 bases). Deletions cut 6 bases from V and 6 bases from J, with 12 bases between. Germline lookup yields CDR1 MNHEY and CDR2 SVGAGI. The CDR3 spans 13 residues. CDR3 sequence (DNA): TGTGCCAGCAGCTACCTCAGGGGTCAGCCCCAGCATTTT. Translated, it gives CASSYLRGQPQHF.

The chain employs TRBV10-3 and TRBJ2-7; D is ambiguous. The CDR3 runs 17 residues. Germline values: CDR1 ENHRY, CDR2 SYGVKD. V was cut by 8 bases and J by 1 base, with 24 bases left in between. For the CDR3, the DNA is TGTGCCATCTCCAAAAACCTCCCCCCAGACGGGTCCTACGAGCAGTACTTC. Protein product: CAISKNLPPDGSYEQYF.

This clonotype was observed a few times. The chain has TRBV7-6 and TRBJ2-7; 11 positions match TRBD1. Losses at the gene ends were 5 bases for V and 5 bases for J; bases not matched to a gene: 8. The germline V gene has CDR1 SGHVS and CDR2 FNYEAQ. The CDR3 is 15 amino acids. The CDR3 nucleotides are TGTGCCAGCAGCATGTGGACAGGGGGCTATAACGAGCAGTACTTC. This codes for CASSMWTGGYNEQYF. The whole variable domain, remainder taken from reference TRBV7-6 and TRBJ2-7, is GAGVSQSPRYKVTKRGQDVALRCDPISGHVSLYWYRQALGQGPEFLTYFNYEAQQDKSGLPNDRFSAERPEGSISTLTIQRTEQRDSAMYRCASSMWTGGYNEQYFGPGTRLTVT.